Below, 30 T cell receptor beta chains from the same sample are listed, as sequenced in a study of beta chain features in type 1 diabetes. These TCRs are of unknown antigen specificity. Study-wide points: TCRB CDR3s were moderately but significantly shorter in Type 1 diabetes patients in all four CD4+ subsets.

Expressed TCRB transcripts were sequenced, since all the RNA that had been isolated was reverse transcribed. Produced via immunoSEQ multiplex PCR; TCRdb's table is partial and in-frame only. This sample has approximately 15,000 clones; approximately 76% occur once, and the top ten carry roughly 0.33%. Sequences were obtained from stem cell memory CD4+ T cells from blood. Receptors originate from a woman in her late teens or twenties with type 1 diabetes.

This clone has only a few counts. The chain links TRBV7-2 to TRBJ1-1; 7 bases line up with TRBD1. CDR3 length: 13 residues. Trimming took 5 bases from V and 7 from J; bases not matched to a gene: 7. CDR1 is SGHTA and CDR2 is FQGNSA in the germline V gene. The CDR3, as DNA: TGTGCCAGCAGCCTCGGACAGGTTGTTGAAGCTTTCTTT. Translating it yields CASSLGQVVEAFF. Using reference TRBV7-2 and TRBJ1-1 for the parts outside the CDR3, the full variable domain is GAGVSQSPSNKVTEKGKDVELRCDPISGHTALYWYRQSLGQGLEFLIYFQGNSAPDKSGLPSDRFSAERTGGSVSTLTIQRTQQEDSAVYLCASSLGQVVEAFFGQGTRLTVV.

V usage is TRBV2 and J usage is TRBJ2-2; maybe TRBD2 (5 bases). The CDR3 sequence is 14 residues long. The ends were cut back, 6 bases at V and 2 bases at J, with 10 bases in the middle. The germline V gene encodes CDR1 SNHLY and CDR2 FYNNEI. CDR3 DNA: TGTGCCAGCAGAGACTATCGTAACACCGGGGAGCTGTTTTTT. Translated, it gives CASRDYRNTGELFF. Variable domain in full (rest from reference TRBV2 and TRBJ2-2): EPEVTQTPSHQVTQMGQEVILRCVPISNHLYFYWYRQILGQKVEFLVSFYNNEISEKSEIFDDQFSVERPDGSNFTLKIRSTKLEDSAMYFCASRDYRNTGELFFGEGSRLTVL.

The V gene is TRBV30, the J gene TRBJ2-3; 11 positions match TRBD2. Germline CDR1 and CDR2: GTSNPN and SVGIG (reference sequence). J was trimmed by 5 bases and V by 0 bases; bases with no gene match: 7. The CDR3 totals 16 residues. CDR3 DNA sequence: TGTGCCTGGAGTGTAGGGGCTAGCGGGAGGAGAGATACGCAGTATTTT. It codes for CAWSVGASGRRDTQYF.

The chain joins TRBV6-1 to TRBJ2-7; TRBD2 might be the D (6 bases). Trimming cost V 8 bases and J 3 bases, with 17 bases left between them. The germline gives CDR1 MNHNS, CDR2 SASEGT. The CDR3 extends over 14 amino acids. The CDR3 reads CASVSGESFYEQYV. CDR3 DNA sequence: TGTGCCAGCGTCTCGGGGGAGAGTTTCTACGAGCAGTACGTC.

The chain couples TRBV18 to TRBJ2-1; the D is unclear. The V end lost 4 bases, the J end lost 0 bases, and 16 bases lay between the germline ends. The germline V gene encodes CDR1 KGHSH and CDR2 LQKENI. This CDR3 region has 17 residues. The CDR3 sequence is CASSRRNLDHSYNEQFF. CDR3 sequence (DNA): TGTGCCAGCTCACGTCGCAACCTAGACCACTCCTACAATGAGCAGTTCTTC.

The chain couples TRBV7-3 to TRBJ2-7, with 9 bases that match TRBD1. CDR3 length: 15 residues. Germline lookup yields CDR1 SGHTA and CDR2 FQGTGA. Unmatched junction bases numbered 3, after V lost 0 bases and J lost 3 bases. The CDR3 sequence is CASSLTGQGGYEQYF. For the CDR3, the DNA is TGTGCCAGCAGCTTAACGGGACAGGGAGGCTACGAGCAGTACTTC.

This clone was detected only a few times. In DNA form, the CDR3 reads TGTGCCAGCAGCTTAGATTTAGGGGCGTGGAACAATGAGCAGTTCTTC. Translating it yields CASSLDLGAWNNEQFF. The chain links TRBV11-2 to TRBJ2-1, with D tentatively TRBD1 (5 bases). The length of the CDR3 is 16 residues. CDR1 is SGHAT, CDR2 FQNNGV, per germline. The V end lost 0 bases, the J end lost 5 bases, and 14 bases lay between the germline ends.

This clone was seen a few times. Written as DNA, the CDR3 is TGTGCCAGCAGCTTAGACGGGACAGGCTCCTACAATGAGCAGTTCTTC. This translates into CASSLDGTGSYNEQFF. The chain employs TRBV7-2 and TRBJ2-1; TRBD1 agrees at 8 bases. The CDR3 contains 16 residues. CDR1 is SGHTA and CDR2 is FQGNSA in the germline V gene. V was pared by 1 base and J by 0 bases, with 2 bases of the junction left unmatched.

This clone was seen more than once but under ten times. The chain joins TRBV11-2 to TRBJ1-2; D is ambiguous. The germline CDR1 and CDR2 sequences are SGHAT and FQNNGV. CDR3 length: 19 residues. Trimming removed 2 bases from V and 5 bases from J, with 27 bases in between. In DNA form, the CDR3 reads TGTGCCAGCAGCTTACCTAAAACTCTCCCCTCCCGGGAGAGATATGGCTACACCTTC. This gives the protein CASSLPKTLPSRERYGYTF.

This chain connects TRBV28 to TRBJ2-1, with 8 bases that match TRBD1. CDR1 and CDR2 (germline): MDHEN, SYDVKM. V trimming: 5 bases; J trimming: 7 bases; junction bases outside the gene matches: 4. The CDR3 totals 13 residues. This CDR3 reads CASSDRGWNEQFF. CDR3 coding DNA: TGTGCCAGCAGTGACAGGGGTTGGAATGAGCAGTTCTTC. Filled out from reference TRBV28 and TRBJ2-1, the complete variable domain reads DVKVTQSSRYLVKRTGEKVFLECVQDMDHENMFWYRQDPGLGLRLIYFSYDVKMKEKGDIPEGYSVSREKKERFSLILESASTNQTSMYLCASSDRGWNEQFFGPGTRLTVL.

This chain links TRBV5-4 with TRBJ2-7; 7 bases are shared with TRBD2. After removal of 0 bases from V and 7 bases from J, the junction contained 4 bases not matched to a gene. Germline V gene sequence: CDR1 SGHNT, CDR2 YYREEE (reference sequence). This CDR3 comprises 13 residues. The CDR3 bases are TGTGCCAGCAGCTTGGCGGCTAGCGGTGAGCAGTACGTC. Protein sequence: CASSLAASGEQYV.

The chain employs TRBV5-1 and TRBJ2-5; the match to TRBD2 covers 8 bases. Germline values: CDR1 SGHRS, CDR2 YFSETQ. V trimming: 2 bases; J trimming: 4 bases; junction bases outside the gene matches: 4. The CDR3 covers 14 residues. The CDR3 DNA reads TGCGCCAGCAGCTTAACTAGCGGCCGAGAGACCCAGTACTTC. This gives the protein CASSLTSGRETQYF.

The CDR3 spells CASSLGRGEETQYF. Written as DNA, the CDR3 is TGTGCCAGCAGCCTCGGCAGGGGAGAAGAGACCCAGTACTTC. The chain carries TRBV27 and TRBJ2-5, with D possibly matching TRBD1 (6 bases). The germline V and J ends were trimmed by 6 bases and 3 bases, with 14 bases remaining between them. The CDR3 loop spans 14 amino acids. From germline, CDR1 is MNHEY and CDR2 SMNVEV (reference sequence).

This clone came up a few times. The chain combines TRBV7-3 with TRBJ1-2, with 8 bases identical to TRBD1. V lost 4 bases and J lost 6; bases outside the gene matches: 13. This CDR3 region has 16 residues. Germline V gene data show CDR1 as SGHTA and CDR2 as FQGTGA. In DNA, the CDR3 is TGTGCCAGCAGCTCACGTAACCCAGGGGGCGCGGATGGCTACACCTTC. Translation: CASSSRNPGGADGYTF.

This clone was seen only a few times. This rearrangement joins TRBV30 to TRBJ2-2; D might be TRBD1 (5 bases). Germline CDR1 is GTSNPN and CDR2 is SVGIG (reference sequence). Trimming cost V 2 bases and J 8 bases, with 12 bases left between them. This CDR3 has 13 residues. The DNA of the CDR3 is TGTGCCTGGAGTAAACAGGAGCCTGGGGAGCTGTTTTTT. It yields the protein CAWSKQEPGELFF.

The V call is TRBV2, the J call TRBJ2-4, with 8 bases fitting TRBD1. After removal of 6 bases from V and 15 bases from J, the junction contained 10 bases not matched to a gene. This CDR3 is 12 amino acids long. Germline V lookup: CDR1 SNHLY, CDR2 FYNNEI. CDR3 in amino acids: CASRAGTGRGYF. CDR3 DNA: TGTGCCAGCAGAGCCGGGACAGGCCGGGGGTACTTC. Variable domain in full (rest from reference TRBV2 and TRBJ2-4): EPEVTQTPSHQVTQMGQEVILRCVPISNHLYFYWYRQILGQKVEFLVSFYNNEISEKSEIFDDQFSVERPDGSNFTLKIRSTKLEDSAMYFCASRAGTGRGYFGAGTRLSVL.

This clone has a handful of counts. V and J are TRBV5-6 and TRBJ2-1, with D possibly being TRBD2 (5 bases). The CDR3 runs to 18 residues. Germline-derived CDR1 and CDR2 are SGHDT and YYEEEE. The V gene lost 3 bases and the J gene lost 0 bases, with 19 bases spanning the gap. CDR3: CASSSSRGAGSSYNEQFF. The CDR3 region has the DNA TGTGCCAGCAGCTCCAGTCGGGGAGCCGGTAGCTCCTACAATGAGCAGTTCTTC.

The chain carries TRBV7-9 and TRBJ2-1; no clear D. The length of the CDR3 is 15 residues. Trimming pared 7 bases from V and 4 bases from J, leaving 17 bases between. Germline loops: CDR1 SEHNR, CDR2 FQNEAQ (reference sequence). CDR3 sequence (DNA): TGTGCCAGCACCCCTCTCTTAGCCCGATACAATGAGCAGTTCTTC. It codes for CASTPLLARYNEQFF.

The CDR3 DNA follows: TGTGCCAGTAGTTCCCCCCCGGGGGGAGACTATGGCTACACCTTC. Its translation is CASSSPPGGDYGYTF. The V call is TRBV19, the J call TRBJ1-2; D is possibly TRBD1 (5 bases). The CDR3 extends over 15 amino acids. Germline V gene data show CDR1 as LNHDA and CDR2 as SQIVND (reference sequence). Trimming stripped 5 bases from V and 3 bases from J, with 16 bases between.

The chain carries TRBV7-2 and TRBJ2-5; 7 bases fit TRBD1. J gave up 5 bases and V 5 bases, and 17 bases lay outside the gene matches. Germline loops: CDR1 SGHTA, CDR2 FQGNSA. CDR3 size: 17 residues. The DNA for the CDR3 is TGTGCCAGCAGCACCCTCAAACCGAACAGGGGTGGCGAGACCCAGTACTTC. This sequence encodes CASSTLKPNRGGETQYF. Based on the CDR3 plus reference TRBV7-2 and TRBJ2-5, the full variable domain is GAGVSQSPSNKVTEKGKDVELRCDPISGHTALYWYRQSLGQGLEFLIYFQGNSAPDKSGLPSDRFSAERTGGSVSTLTIQRTQQEDSAVYLCASSTLKPNRGGETQYFGPGTRLLVL.

The V call is TRBV27, the J call TRBJ2-7; 7 positions agree with TRBD2. V lost 6 bases, J lost 4 bases, and 9 bases stayed unmatched. This CDR3 comprises 14 residues. Germline CDR1 is MNHEY and CDR2 is SMNVEV (reference sequence). The CDR3 DNA is TGTGCCAGCAGAATGCGGGAGAGCCGATACGAGCAGTACTTC. It translates to CASRMRESRYEQYF.

V usage is TRBV14 and J usage is TRBJ2-7; TRBD1 is a possible D gene (5 bases). Trimming left V 4 bases short and J 3 bases short, with 16 bases between. The CDR3 covers 15 residues. CDR1 and CDR2 (germline): SGHDN, FVKESK. The chain's CDR3 is CASSPYWTYHYEQYF. DNA for the CDR3: TGTGCCAGCAGCCCTTATTGGACATACCACTACGAGCAGTACTTC.

A few counts support this clone. The chain uses TRBV7-9 and TRBJ2-1; TRBD2 matches 12 bases. J was trimmed by 7 bases and V by 5 bases; bases with no gene match: 6. The CDR3 extends over 15 amino acids. Germline V CDR1 and CDR2: SEHNR, FQNEAQ (reference sequence). CDR3: CASSLRLAGANEQFF. CDR3 sequence (DNA): TGTGCCAGCAGCCTCCGACTAGCGGGAGCAAATGAGCAGTTCTTC.

The chain couples TRBV21-1 to TRBJ2-2; the table's D gene call, TRBD1, was not cross checked with the DNA. TRBV21-1 is a listed pseudogene. The CDR3 length is 17 residues. The CDR3 here is CASSKVEGVDGTGELFF. CDR3 DNA sequence: TGTGCCAGCAGCAAAGTCGAAGGGGTAGATGGCACCGGGGAGCTGTTTTTT.

The genes are TRBV11-2 and TRBJ2-1, with TRBD2 matching 11 bases. CDR3 length: 15 residues. Germline V gene data show CDR1 as SGHAT and CDR2 as FQNNGV. V lost 4 bases to trimming and J lost 6 bases; unmatched junction nucleotides: 5. CDR3 DNA sequence: TGTGCCAGCAGCTACATAGCGGGAGGGCGCAATGAGCAGTTCTTC. Translated, it gives CASSYIAGGRNEQFF.

The CDR3 region is CASSVRTGIAGNEKLFF. The CDR3 nucleotides are TGTGCCAGCAGCGTAAGGACAGGGATCGCGGGTAATGAAAAACTGTTTTTT. The J gene is TRBJ1-4, the V gene TRBV7-9; 8 bases fit TRBD1. The germline V gene encodes CDR1 SEHNR and CDR2 FQNEAQ (reference sequence). This CDR3 region has 17 residues. After removal of 5 bases from V and 4 bases from J, the junction contained 12 bases not matched to a gene.

In its sample, this clone was seen a few times. The chain has TRBV28 and TRBJ2-1, with D unclear. This CDR3 contains 11 residues. CDR1 and CDR2 from the germline V gene are MDHEN and SYDVKM. As DNA, the CDR3 is TGTGAGGTGAGAGGAAACAATGAGCAGTTCTTC. Protein product: CEVRGNNEQFF. Combining the CDR3 with reference TRBV28 and TRBJ2-1 gives the whole variable domain DVKVTQSSRYLVKRTGEKVFLECVQDMDHENMFWYRQDPGLGLRLIYFSYDVKMKEKGDIPEGYSVSREKKERFSLILESASTNQTSMYLCEVRGNNEQFFGPGTRLTVL.

Only a few counts were recorded for this clone. The rearrangement joins TRBV15 to TRBJ2-5, with TRBD2 matching 15 bases. CDR1 LNHNV and CDR2 YYDKDF come from the germline V gene (reference sequence). CDR3 size: 14 residues. J lost 5 bases, V lost 8 bases, and 3 bases had no gene match. CDR3 residues: CATSGTSGRETQYF. In DNA form, the CDR3 reads TGTGCCACCTCCGGGACTAGCGGGAGGGAGACCCAGTACTTC. Filled out from reference TRBV15 and TRBJ2-5, the complete variable domain reads DAMVIQNPRYQVTQFGKPVTLSCSQTLNHNVMYWYQQKSSQAPKLLFHYYDKDFNNEADTPDNFQSRRPNTSFCFLDIRSPGLGDTAMYLCATSGTSGRETQYFGPGTRLLVL.

CDR3: CASSRGTGADEQYV. CDR3 nucleotides: TGTGCCAGCAGTAGGGGAACAGGGGCGGACGAGCAGTACGTC. This chain connects TRBV2 to TRBJ2-7; 7 nucleotides line up with TRBD1. The CDR3 runs to 14 residues. Per the germline V gene, CDR1 is SNHLY and CDR2 is FYNNEI. J was trimmed by 5 bases and V by 5 bases; bases with no gene match: 9.

The V call is TRBV7-2, the J call TRBJ2-2; 11 nucleotides align to TRBD2. The germline V gene encodes CDR1 SGHTA and CDR2 FQGNSA. CDR3 length: 18 amino acids. With V trimmed by 4 bases and J by 6 bases, 13 bases remained unmatched. The CDR3 DNA sequence: TGTGCCAGCAGCTCCTCTATGGGACTAGCGGCTGCAGCCGGGGAGCTGTTTTTT. It yields the protein CASSSSMGLAAAAGELFF.